This T cell receptor beta chain comes out of a study of control samples from healthy donors and cancer patients (TCRdb year 2020). As to this clone: Which antigen it targets is not known. No quality values exist for individual bases; no much larger clone is one base distant.

Per the germline V gene, MNHEY is the CDR1 and SVGAGI is the CDR2. The germline V and J ends show losses of 2 bases and 6 bases respectively, and no gene match explains 4 bases of the junction. The CDR3 starts with the cysteine, ends with the phenylalanine, and has 14 residues. CDR3 DNA is the only sequence kept; it has 42 bases, read in frame from the first base. Receptor amplification or capture employed the immunoSEQ multiplex PCR assay. TCRdb re-hosts the immuneACCESS table, in-frame sequences only. Its copies lack some clones; in the studies checked, an unresolved V gene accounts for under half of them, and the cause for the rest is not known. Present in this sample are some 200,000 clones, roughly 94% of which were seen just once. The ten largest clonotypes hold approximately 1.4% of the sample.

The sequence was collected from a man aged 50-60 years in good health. The chain couples TRBV6-5 to TRBJ1-5; a stretch of 7 junction bases matches TRBD1. Sample: blood. The CDR3 corresponds to CASSYDREAQPQHF. The bases read TGTGCCAGCAGTTACGACAGGGAGGCTCAGCCCCAGCATTTT.